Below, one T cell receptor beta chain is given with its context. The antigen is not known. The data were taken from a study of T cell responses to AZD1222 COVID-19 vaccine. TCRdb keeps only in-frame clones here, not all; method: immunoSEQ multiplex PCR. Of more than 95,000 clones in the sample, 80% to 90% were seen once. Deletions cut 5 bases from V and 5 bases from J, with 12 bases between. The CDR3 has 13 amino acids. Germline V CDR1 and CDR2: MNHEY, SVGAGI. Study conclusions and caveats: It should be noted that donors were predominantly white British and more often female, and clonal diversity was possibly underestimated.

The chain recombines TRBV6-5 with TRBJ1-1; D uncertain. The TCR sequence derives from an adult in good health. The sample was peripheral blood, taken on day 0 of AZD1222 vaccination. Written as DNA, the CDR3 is TGTGCCAGCAGTCAAACCATGGGAACTGAAGCTTTCTTT. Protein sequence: CASSQTMGTEAFF.